This T cell receptor beta chain originates from a study of cytomegalovirus exposure and HLA in healthy donors. Study details: Unique TCR beta sequences numbering about 100 million came from 150 million to 200 million T cells in an earlier analysis. Study outcomes and limitations: Most observed TCR sequences were rare, whereas some public TCRs were detected in many donors.

Worth noting for this clone: Its specificity is not known.

The PCR made use of 60 Vbeta and 13 Jbeta primers. Repertoires were generated with immunoSEQ multiplex PCR, while TCRdb's copy carries only in-frame clones and drops some. The sample records about 130,000 clones, around 80% being singletons. The V and J ends lost 0 bases and 2 bases respectively, with 14 bases between them. Germline lookup yields CDR1 SGDLS and CDR2 YYNGEE. The CDR3 spans 16 residues. The chain couples TRBV9 to TRBJ1-2; possibly TRBD1 for D (5 bases). The TCR comes from a woman between 35 and 50 years old in good health and CMV-seronegative. The source material was PBMCs. DNA for the CDR3: TGTGCCAGCAGCGTAGGAGGCAGGGCTCACAACTATGGCTACACCTTC. Protein: CASSVGGRAHNYGYTF. The full variable domain, rest sourced from reference TRBV9 and TRBJ1-2, is DSGVTQTPKHLITATGQRVTLRCSPRSGDLSVYWYQQSLDQGLQFLIQYYNGEERAKGNILERFSAQQFPDLHSELNLSSLELGDSALYFCASSVGGRAHNYGYTFGSGTRLTVV.